This T cell receptor (beta chain) was found in a study of blood T cell repertoires in COVID-19. Whole-study context: PBMCs, B-cell-depleted T cells, or T cells were the source of the cDNA or gDNA that made up the material.

Only in-frame clones appear in the TCRdb table, and some are missing; sequencing was by immunoSEQ multiplex PCR. Of 250,000 to 300,000 clones listed, more than 70% are singletons. Germline V lookup: CDR1 MNHEY, CDR2 SVGEGT. J lost 4 bases, V lost 5 bases, and 4 bases had no gene match. The CDR3 covers 13 residues. Specimen: peripheral blood. The TCR originated in a woman aged 30 to 39 who had recovered from COVID-19. V usage is TRBV6-2 or TRBV6-3 and J usage is TRBJ2-7; 8 bases line up with TRBD1. CDR3 region: CASSQGATYEQYF. The DNA for the CDR3 is TGTGCCAGCAGTCAGGGGGCGACGTACGAGCAGTACTTC.